The clone carrying this T cell receptor beta chain was recorded many times. This CDR3 has 14 amino acids. Germline V gene data show CDR1 as MNHNS and CDR2 as SASEGT. Trimming took 6 bases from V and 1 from J, leaving 11 bases between them. The data originate from a study of T-cell memory formation after mild COVID-19. Using its own MiXCR run on the 5' RACE reads, TCRdb lists one record per CDR3 protein. The sample carries approximately 42,000 distinct CDR3 sequences, over 6.5% recorded once. This rearrangement joins TRBV6-1 to TRBJ2-3, with a tentative D call TRBD1 (6 bases). The sample comprised PBMCs or a T cell subset sorted from them (not recorded which). The receptor's source is an adult who had mild COVID-19 (a few samples of this study predate the infection). Cell type and time point are not known. CDR3 sequence (DNA): TGTGCCAGCAGACGGGACACCCGCACAGATACGCAGTATTTT. Residues: CASRRDTRTDTQYF.